The entry below gives a single T cell receptor (beta chain) sequence along with its context. This specimen belongs to a study of blood T cell repertoires in COVID-19. About the research overall: Sites across the United States, Italy and Spain contributed samples from acute and convalescent COVID-19. PBMCs, B-cell-depleted T cells, or T cells provided the cDNA or gDNA that made up the material.

In the authors' workflow: Estimation of nucleated cell counts was performed using reference gene primer amplification. TCRdb's table, derived via immunoSEQ multiplex PCR, lists solely in-frame clones and lacks some. That table gives V, J and clone size, and the DNA gave D and trimming. This table holds about 220,000 clones, around 80% found once. The germline V gene has CDR1 MNHEY and CDR2 SVGAGI. CDR3 length equals 14 residues. Trimming took 4 bases from V and 5 from J; bases not matched to a gene: 7. This clonotype originated in a man aged 35-49 years who had recovered from COVID-19. The sequencing input was peripheral blood. The chain recombines TRBV6-5 with TRBJ2-7; TRBD1 matches 8 bases. CDR3 nucleotides: TGTGCCAGCAGTTCCGGACAGGGAGTCCACGAGCAGTACTTC. It specifies CASSSGQGVHEQYF.